Below are 14 T cell receptor beta chains sequenced from a single sample in a study of CD8 T cells in ankylosing spondylitis. Which antigens these TCRs recognize remains unknown. General study results and limits: Seven to nine highly homologous variants made up a TCR beta motif that seemed to typify ankylosing spondylitis blood.

One entry per CDR3 protein results from TCRdb running MiXCR on the 5' RACE reads. The data contain about 540,000 distinct CDR3 sequences, roughly 13% of them singletons. What was sequenced was blood, either unsorted or a sorted T cell fraction (not recorded which). All receptors derive from a male donor with ankylosing spondylitis.

At least ten counts were recorded for this clonotype. The chain joins TRBV12-3 or TRBV12-4 to TRBJ1-1, with 9 bases fitting TRBD1. The CDR3 runs 15 residues. V was clipped by 6 bases and J by 5 bases; unmatched bases: 10. This CDR3 reads CASSLGGQGGTEAFF. Written as DNA, the CDR3 is TGTGCCAGCAGCCTCGGGGGACAGGGAGGGACTGAAGCTTTCTTT.

This rearrangement joins TRBV3-1 to TRBJ1-1; 8 positions agree with TRBD1. The CDR3 has 16 amino acids. Losses at the gene ends were 0 bases for V and 7 bases for J; bases not matched to a gene: 10. The V gene's germline CDR1 is LGHDT and CDR2 YNNKEL (reference sequence). The DNA of the CDR3 is TGTGCCAGCAGCCAAGAAGGCAGGGGGCGAGTTGATGAAGCTTTCTTT. Translated, it gives CASSQEGRGRVDEAFF.

The J gene is TRBJ2-3, the V gene TRBV11-2; 7 bases agree with TRBD1. CDR1 and CDR2 from the germline V gene are SGHAT and FQNNGV. The V segment lost 5 bases and the J segment 0 bases; nucleotides outside the gene matches: 8. CDR3 length: 16 amino acids. The CDR3 nucleotides read TGTGCCAGCAGCATTAGACAGGGTACTAGCACAGATACGCAGTATTTT. Amino acids: CASSIRQGTSTDTQYF.

This clonotype has only a few counts. V usage is TRBV5-1 and J usage is TRBJ1-1, with TRBD1 identical over 9 bases. CDR1 is SGHRS, CDR2 YFSETQ, per germline. J was trimmed by 8 bases and V by 3 bases; bases with no gene match: 11. The CDR3 contains 15 residues. The CDR3: CASSWDRARRREAFF. The CDR3 DNA follows: TGCGCCAGCAGCTGGGACAGGGCCCGGCGGAGGGAAGCTTTCTTT.

This rearrangement joins TRBV5-1 to TRBJ2-7; D is undetermined. Looked up from germline, CDR1 is SGHRS and CDR2 is YFSETQ. The V end was cut by 0 bases, the J end by 3 bases, with 7 bases between. CDR3 length: 13 residues. The CDR3 sequence: CASSLVRGYEQYF. The DNA for the CDR3 is TGCGCCAGCAGCTTGGTGCGCGGCTACGAGCAGTACTTC. Full variable domain (outside the CDR3, taken from reference TRBV5-1 and TRBJ2-7): KAGVTQTPRYLIKTRGQQVTLSCSPISGHRSVSWYQQTPGQGLQFLFEYFSETQRNKGNFPGRFSGRQFSNSRSEMNVSTLELGDSALYLCASSLVRGYEQYFGPGTRLTVT.

This clonotype was counted between two and nine times. The J gene is TRBJ1-4, the V gene TRBV6-1, with a possible D match to TRBD1 (5 bases). The V end lost 7 bases, the J end lost 6 bases, and 18 bases lay between the germline ends. Germline V lookup: CDR1 MNHNS, CDR2 SASEGT. The CDR3 runs to 15 residues. The CDR3: CASKALGALDEKLFF. The CDR3 bases are TGTGCCAGCAAGGCCCTCGGGGCACTTGATGAAAAACTGTTTTTT.

This clonotype appeared once. J is TRBJ2-2 and V is TRBV7-7, with TRBD1 identical over 8 bases. Germline CDR1 and CDR2: SSHAT and FNYEAQ (reference sequence). V lost 0 bases and J lost 4; bases outside the gene matches: 4. The CDR3 is 16 amino acids. The CDR3 coding sequence is TGTGCCAGCAGCTTAGCCTCAGGGGGCAGCACCGGGGAGCTGTTTTTT. This encodes CASSLASGGSTGELFF.

V gene TRBV14 combines with J gene TRBJ1-3; D is perhaps TRBD1 (5 bases). CDR1 SGHDN and CDR2 FVKESK come from the germline V gene. The V end was cut by 5 bases, the J end by 4 bases, with 9 bases between. This CDR3 comprises 13 residues. CDR3: CASSSYRGNTIYF. As DNA, the CDR3 is TGTGCCAGCAGCTCGTACAGGGGAAACACCATATATTTT.

This clonotype was observed at least ten times. CDR3 loop: CAISRTAAGTSGKDEQFF. CDR3 nucleotide sequence: TGTGCCATCAGCAGGACGGCCGCAGGGACTAGCGGGAAGGATGAGCAGTTCTTC. The chain employs TRBV10-3 and TRBJ2-1; 13 bases are shared with TRBD2. This CDR3 comprises 18 residues. Trimming at V came to 6 bases and at J to 8 bases, leaving 16 bases not matched to a gene. Per germline, CDR1 ENHRY and CDR2 SYGVKD.

This clonotype has a handful of counts. The chain recombines TRBV20-1 with TRBJ1-2; D not certain. The CDR3 is made up of 11 amino acids. Germline V CDR1 and CDR2: DFQATT, SNEGSKA (reference sequence). V was cut by 6 bases and J by 4 bases, with 9 bases left in between. CDR3 amino acids: CSAETGYGYTF. The CDR3 nucleotides read TGCAGTGCGGAAACGGGCTATGGCTACACCTTC.

V and J are TRBV5-5 and TRBJ2-7; unclear D gene. The V gene's germline CDR1 is SGHKS and CDR2 YYEKEE (reference sequence). The length of the CDR3 is 16 residues. V lost 1 base and J lost 2, with 16 bases in between. The CDR3 is CASSLRTGHMTYEQYF. CDR3 coding DNA: TGTGCCAGCAGCTTGCGCACGGGCCACATGACCTACGAGCAGTACTTC.

J is TRBJ1-5 and V is TRBV20-1, with D possibly TRBD1 on 5 matching bases. The CDR3 length is 14 residues. Deletions cut 1 base from V and 2 bases from J, with 9 bases between. Germline assignment: CDR1 DFQATT and CDR2 SNEGSKA (reference sequence). The CDR3 DNA is TGCAGTGCTAGAGCGGGGGACGGCAATCAGCCCCAGCATTTT. Residues: CSARAGDGNQPQHF.

This clonotype appeared many times. This chain uses TRBV7-2 with TRBJ2-1; tentatively, D is TRBD2 (6 bases). Trimming removed 2 bases at V and 4 bases at J, with 9 bases between. CDR1 is SGHTA and CDR2 is FQGNSA in the germline V gene. This CDR3 is built from 14 residues. The CDR3 here is CASSLSGPYNEQFF. The CDR3 DNA sequence: TGTGCCAGCAGCTTAAGCGGGCCTTACAATGAGCAGTTCTTC.

In this sample, this clonotype turned up a few times. This chain links TRBV2 with TRBJ2-7, with a weak D call TRBD1 (6 bases). V lost 4 bases, J lost 4 bases, and 14 bases lay in between. The CDR3 runs to 14 residues. Germline V gene data show CDR1 as SNHLY and CDR2 as FYNNEI. CDR3 in DNA: TGTGCCAGCAGTGCGTCAGGGGATTTTTACGAGCAGTACGTC. It yields the protein CASSASGDFYEQYV.